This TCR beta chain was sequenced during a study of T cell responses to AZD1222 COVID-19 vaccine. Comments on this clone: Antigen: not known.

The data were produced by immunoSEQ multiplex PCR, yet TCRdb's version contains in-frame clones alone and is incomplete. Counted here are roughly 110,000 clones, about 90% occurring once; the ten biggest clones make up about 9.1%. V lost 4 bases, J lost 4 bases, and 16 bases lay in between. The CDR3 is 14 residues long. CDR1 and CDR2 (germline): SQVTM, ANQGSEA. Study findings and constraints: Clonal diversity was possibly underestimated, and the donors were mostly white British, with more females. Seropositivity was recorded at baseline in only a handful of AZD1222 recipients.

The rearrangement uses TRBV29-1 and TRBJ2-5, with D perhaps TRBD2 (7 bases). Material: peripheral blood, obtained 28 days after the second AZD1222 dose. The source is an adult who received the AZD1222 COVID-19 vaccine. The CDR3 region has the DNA TGCAGCGTTGTCCCTAGGGGGGGTCGAGAGACCCAGTACTTC. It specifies CSVVPRGGRETQYF.